The 19 T cell receptor beta chains reported below all come from one sample, sequenced in a study of blood T cell repertoires in COVID-19. Sequencing used immunoSEQ multiplex PCR; TCRdb keeps in-frame clones, though not all of them. The sample contains around 300,000 clones, 89% of which appear only once. Sequenced sample: PBMCs or T cells enriched from blood (not recorded which). The source of these receptors is a woman aged 55-69 years who had recovered from COVID-19.

The CDR3 bases are TGTGCCAGCAGTAGACAGGGGAGAGCAGCTTTCTTT. As protein: CASSRQGRAAFF. V usage is TRBV2 and J usage is TRBJ1-1, with 8 bases identical to TRBD1. Germline values: CDR1 SNHLY, CDR2 FYNNEI. V lost 5 bases and J lost 10; bases outside the gene matches: 6. This CDR3 comprises 12 residues.

The chain joins TRBV5-1 to TRBJ2-7, with D possibly TRBD2 on 5 matching bases. The CDR3 runs to 14 residues. The germline gives CDR1 SGHRS, CDR2 YFSETQ. With 4 bases removed from V and 7 bases from J, the gap between germline ends came to 18 bases. The CDR3 loop reads CASSIKGIPGEQYF. Written as DNA, the CDR3 is TGCGCCAGCAGCATAAAGGGTATACCGGGGGAGCAGTACTTC.

The rearrangement links TRBV6-1 to TRBJ2-4; D is ambiguous. Germline CDR1 reads MNHNS; CDR2 reads SASEGT. This CDR3 has 12 amino acids. The V end was cut by 3 bases, the J end by 5 bases, with 5 bases between. CDR3 coding DNA: TGTGCCAGCAGTGACAATCAAAACATTCAGTACTTC. It encodes CASSDNQNIQYF.

This rearrangement joins TRBV3-1 (or the pseudogene TRBV3-2) to TRBJ2-3, with 7 positions matching TRBD1. Losses at the gene ends were 1 base for V and 5 bases for J; bases not matched to a gene: 6. Germline V gene data show CDR1 as LGHDT and CDR2 as YNNKEL (reference sequence). The CDR3 covers 15 residues. The CDR3 bases are TGTGCCAGCAGCCAAGGAACAGGGGAAAAAGATACGCAGTATTTT. This gives the protein CASSQGTGEKDTQYF.

The rearrangement links TRBV2 to TRBJ1-2; 10 bases line up with TRBD1. Germline V lookup: CDR1 SNHLY, CDR2 FYNNEI. V shed 6 bases and J 4 bases; nucleotides not matched to a gene: 8. The CDR3 is 15 residues long. DNA of the CDR3: TGTGCCAGCAGAACCGGGACAGGGGTCATCTATGGCTACACCTTC. Protein product: CASRTGTGVIYGYTF.

There are a few counts of this clone. V usage is TRBV15 and J usage is TRBJ2-6, with D maybe TRBD2 (6 bases). CDR3 length equals 15 residues. Deletions cut 4 bases from V and 3 bases from J, with 10 bases between. Looked up from germline, CDR1 is LNHNV and CDR2 is YYDKDF (reference sequence). CDR3 in DNA: TGTGCCACCAGCACCCAGGGAGGTGGGGCCAACGTCCTGACTTTC. It specifies CATSTQGGGANVLTF.

The rearrangement uses TRBV9 and TRBJ2-3; no firm D call. CDR1 and CDR2 (germline): SGDLS, YYNGEE. The CDR3 totals 15 residues. V gave up 0 bases and J gave up 2 bases, with 10 bases separating them. The CDR3 sequence is CASSVDGQSTDTQYF. The CDR3 DNA reads as TGTGCCAGCAGCGTAGATGGCCAATCCACAGATACGCAGTATTTT.

The gene calls are TRBV5-1 and TRBJ1-5; TRBD1 might be the D (5 bases). The CDR3 sequence is 15 residues long. The V gene lost 4 bases and the J gene lost 5 bases, with 16 bases spanning the gap. Germline V gives CDR1 SGHRS, CDR2 YFSETQ. CDR3 amino acids: CASSAGTSGDQPQHF. CDR3 DNA: TGCGCCAGCAGCGCGGGGACGTCGGGGGATCAGCCCCAGCATTTT.

The chain employs TRBV18 and TRBJ1-3; TRBD1 matches 7 bases. The CDR3 consists of 16 residues. V shed 2 bases, J shed 2 bases, and the junction held 6 bases outside the gene matches. The germline V gene encodes CDR1 KGHSH and CDR2 LQKENI. CDR3 in amino acids: CASSPRTGYTGNTIYF. CDR3 bases: TGTGCCAGCTCACCAAGGACAGGCTATACTGGAAACACCATATATTTT. Based on the CDR3 plus reference TRBV18 and TRBJ1-3, the full variable domain is NAGVMQNPRHLVRRRGQEARLRCSPMKGHSHVYWYRQLPEEGLKFMVYLQKENIIDESGMPKERFSAEFPKEGPSILRIQQVVRGDSAAYFCASSPRTGYTGNTIYFGEGSWLTVV.

CDR3 residues: CASSERSSKNIQYF. CDR3 sequence (DNA): TGTGCCAGCAGTGAGCGCTCGAGCAAAAACATTCAGTACTTC. V and J are TRBV6-1 and TRBJ2-4; D is ambiguous. V shed 3 bases and J shed 3 bases, with 9 bases lying between them. This CDR3 is 14 amino acids long. CDR1 MNHNS and CDR2 SASEGT come from the germline V gene.

This clone was observed a few times. The rearrangement uses TRBV30 and TRBJ1-6; D is uncertain. Trimming took 2 bases from V and 7 from J, leaving 15 bases between them. The CDR3 covers 15 residues. Germline CDR1 reads GTSNPN; CDR2 reads SVGIG (reference sequence). The CDR3 is CAWSSLELNNSPLHF. The CDR3 coding sequence is TGTGCCTGGAGTTCGTTAGAACTGAACAATTCACCCCTCCACTTT.

This chain uses TRBV9 with TRBJ2-1; 9 nucleotides line up with TRBD2. Germline loops: CDR1 SGDLS, CDR2 YYNGEE. The CDR3 covers 16 residues. Unmatched junction bases numbered 11, after V lost 4 bases and J lost 6 bases. DNA for the CDR3: TGTGCCAGCAGCACAATAGCGGGGGCCCCTTCCAATGAGCAGTTCTTC. Translating gives CASSTIAGAPSNEQFF. Combining the CDR3 with reference TRBV9 and TRBJ2-1 gives the whole variable domain DSGVTQTPKHLITATGQRVTLRCSPRSGDLSVYWYQQSLDQGLQFLIQYYNGEERAKGNILERFSAQQFPDLHSELNLSSLELGDSALYFCASSTIAGAPSNEQFFGPGTRLTVL.

The V gene is TRBV5-1, the J gene TRBJ1-2; D possibly corresponds to TRBD1 (6 bases). V lost 2 bases and J lost 11, with 10 bases in between. CDR3 length: 11 amino acids. CDR1 is SGHRS and CDR2 is YFSETQ in the germline V gene. In nucleotides, the CDR3 is TGCGCCAGCAGCTTACAGGGCTATTACACCTTC. Translation: CASSLQGYYTF.

The rearrangement joins TRBV6-4 to TRBJ2-1; 12 bases agree with TRBD2. This CDR3 region has 15 residues. Germline trimming cut 3 bases from V and 9 bases from J; bases unmatched to any gene: 6. Germline V CDR1 and CDR2: MRHNA, SNTAGT. The CDR3 loop reads CASSETSGSYVEQFF. DNA for the CDR3: TGTGCCAGCAGTGAGACTAGCGGGAGTTATGTTGAGCAGTTCTTC.

The chain links TRBV28 to TRBJ2-1; 7 bases match TRBD1. Trimming removed 4 bases from V and 6 bases from J; junction bases left unmatched: 12. The CDR3 length is 16 residues. Germline CDR1 is MDHEN and CDR2 is SYDVKM. CDR3 DNA: TGTGCCAGCAGTTCAGGACAGGCCGTCGCTGTCAATGAGCAGTTCTTC. It specifies CASSSGQAVAVNEQFF.

This clone was counted once. The chain has TRBV5-1 and TRBJ1-5; D possibly corresponds to TRBD1 (5 bases). There are 15 residues in the CDR3. Per germline, CDR1 SGHRS and CDR2 YFSETQ. The V gene lost 4 bases and the J gene lost 5 bases, with 16 bases spanning the gap. The CDR3 is CASSPDGGLYQPQHF. DNA of the CDR3: TGCGCCAGCAGCCCTGACGGGGGACTTTATCAGCCCCAGCATTTT.

The rearrangement uses TRBV6-5 and TRBJ1-6; 9 bases are shared with TRBD1. Losses at the gene ends were 8 bases for V and 8 bases for J; bases not matched to a gene: 7. This CDR3 spans 14 amino acids. Germline assignment: CDR1 MNHEY and CDR2 SVGAGI. CDR3 sequence (DNA): TGTGCCAGCGATACAGGGGGCTTCGATTCACCCCTCCACTTT. Residues: CASDTGGFDSPLHF.

CDR3 nucleotides: TGTGCCAGCAGCCAACAGCGCCCCTCCTACAATGAGCAGTTCTTC. It is translated as CASSQQRPSYNEQFF. The chain has TRBV14 and TRBJ2-1; D call uncertain. The germline gives CDR1 SGHDN, CDR2 FVKESK. The germline V and J ends were trimmed by 2 bases and 0 bases, with 8 bases remaining between them. This CDR3 is built from 15 residues.

As DNA, the CDR3 is TGTGCCAGCAGCGGGGGGATCAATCAGCCCCAGCATTTT. It encodes CASSGGINQPQHF. The chain uses TRBV28 and TRBJ1-5, with D tentatively TRBD1 (5 bases). The CDR3 covers 13 residues. Trimming took 6 bases from V and 3 from J, leaving 9 bases between them. Germline CDR1 MDHEN, CDR2 SYDVKM. Complete variable domain (other parts from reference TRBV28 and TRBJ1-5): DVKVTQSSRYLVKRTGEKVFLECVQDMDHENMFWYRQDPGLGLRLIYFSYDVKMKEKGDIPEGYSVSREKKERFSLILESASTNQTSMYLCASSGGINQPQHFGDGTRLSIL.